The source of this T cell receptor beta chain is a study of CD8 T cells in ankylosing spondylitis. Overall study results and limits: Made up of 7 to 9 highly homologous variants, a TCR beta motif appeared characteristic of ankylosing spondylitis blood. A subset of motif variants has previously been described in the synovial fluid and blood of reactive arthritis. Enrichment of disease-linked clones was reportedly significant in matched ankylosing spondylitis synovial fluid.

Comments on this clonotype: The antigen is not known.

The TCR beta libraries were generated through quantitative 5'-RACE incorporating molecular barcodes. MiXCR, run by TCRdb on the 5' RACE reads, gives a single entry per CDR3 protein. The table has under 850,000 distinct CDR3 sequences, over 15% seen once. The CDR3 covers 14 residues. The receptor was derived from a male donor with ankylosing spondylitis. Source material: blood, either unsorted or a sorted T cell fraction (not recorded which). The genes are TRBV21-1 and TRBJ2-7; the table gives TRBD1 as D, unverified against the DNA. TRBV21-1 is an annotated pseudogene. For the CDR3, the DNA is TGTGCCAGCAGCAAAGGCAAAGACAGCTACGAGCAGTACTTC. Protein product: CASSKGKDSYEQYF.